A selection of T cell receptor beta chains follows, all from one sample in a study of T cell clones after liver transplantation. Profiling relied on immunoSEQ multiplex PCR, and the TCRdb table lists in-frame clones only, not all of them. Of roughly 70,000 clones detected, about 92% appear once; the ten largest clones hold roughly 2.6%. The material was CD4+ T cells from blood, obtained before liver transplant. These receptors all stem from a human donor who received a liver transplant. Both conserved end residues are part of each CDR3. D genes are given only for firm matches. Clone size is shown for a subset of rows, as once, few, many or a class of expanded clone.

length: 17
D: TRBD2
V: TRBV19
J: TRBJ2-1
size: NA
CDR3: CASSILLQAGSYNEQFF
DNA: TGTGCCAGTAGTATCCTCCTACAAGCGGGATCCTACAATGAGCAGTTCTTC

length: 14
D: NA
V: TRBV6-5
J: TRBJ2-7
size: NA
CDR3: CASRVTGGGREQYF
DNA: TGTGCCAGCAGGGTTACCGGTGGGGGGAGGGAGCAGTACTTC

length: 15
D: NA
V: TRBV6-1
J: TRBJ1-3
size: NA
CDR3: CASSDSVYSGNTIYF
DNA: TGTGCCAGCAGTGACAGCGTTTACTCTGGAAACACCATATATTTT

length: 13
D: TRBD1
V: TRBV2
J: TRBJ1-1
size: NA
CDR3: CASRQGPNTEAFF
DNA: TGTGCCAGCAGACAGGGGCCGAACACTGAAGCTTTCTTT

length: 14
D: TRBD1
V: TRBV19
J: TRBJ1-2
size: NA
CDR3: CASSPGTGAYGYTF
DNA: TGTGCCAGTAGTCCCGGGACAGGAGCCTATGGCTACACCTTC

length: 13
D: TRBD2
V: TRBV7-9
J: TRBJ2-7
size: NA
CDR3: CASSLEAGVEQYF
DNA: TGTGCCAGCAGCTTAGAGGCGGGAGTAGAGCAGTACTTC

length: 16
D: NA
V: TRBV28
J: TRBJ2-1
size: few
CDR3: CASSLLPRGENNEQFF
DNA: TGTGCCAGCAGTCTACTCCCCAGGGGGGAAAACAATGAGCAGTTCTTC

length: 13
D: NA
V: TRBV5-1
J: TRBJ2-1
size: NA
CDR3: CASSLGAHNEQFF
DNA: TGCGCCAGCAGCTTGGGGGCCCACAATGAGCAGTTCTTC

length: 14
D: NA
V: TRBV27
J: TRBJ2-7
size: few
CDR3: CASSHRGPSYEQYF
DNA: TGTGCCAGCAGCCACCGAGGGCCCTCCTACGAGCAGTACTTC

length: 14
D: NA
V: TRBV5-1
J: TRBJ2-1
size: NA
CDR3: CASSRLGEYNEQFF
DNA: TGCGCCAGCAGCCGCTTGGGAGAATACAATGAGCAGTTCTTC

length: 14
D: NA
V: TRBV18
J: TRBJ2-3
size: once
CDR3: CASSLQGWADTQYF
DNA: TGTGCCAGCTCACTACAGGGATGGGCAGATACGCAGTATTTT

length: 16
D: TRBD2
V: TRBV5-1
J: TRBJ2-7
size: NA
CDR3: CASSLGSSGYSYEQYF
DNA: TGCGCCAGCAGCTTGGGGTCTAGCGGGTACTCCTACGAGCAGTACTTC

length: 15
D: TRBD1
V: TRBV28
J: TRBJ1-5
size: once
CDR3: CASRVGGPGNQPQHF
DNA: TGTGCCAGCAGGGTAGGGGGCCCAGGGAATCAGCCCCAGCATTTT

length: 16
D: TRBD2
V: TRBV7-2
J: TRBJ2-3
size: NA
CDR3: CASSHVRGGPADTQYF
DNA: TGTGCCAGCAGCCATGTTAGGGGAGGGCCGGCAGATACGCAGTATTTT

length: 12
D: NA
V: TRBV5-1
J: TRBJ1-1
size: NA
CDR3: CASSPGEAEAFF
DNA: TGCGCCAGCAGCCCAGGGGAGGCTGAAGCTTTCTTT

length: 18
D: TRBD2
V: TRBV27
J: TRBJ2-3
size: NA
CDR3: CASSLLAGGSSSTDTQYF
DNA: TGTGCCAGCAGTTTATTAGCGGGAGGGTCTTCTAGCACAGATACGCAGTATTTT